This section outlines one T cell receptor beta chain sequence together with its context. The sample originates from a study of blood T cell repertoires in COVID-19. Study as a whole: Samples representing acute and convalescent COVID-19 were sourced from the United States, Italy and Spain.

Germline CDR1 and CDR2: SGHNT and YYREEE (reference sequence). The length of the CDR3 is 15 residues. The trim removed 4 bases at V and 3 bases at J, leaving 7 bases unmatched. In the authors' workflow: Reference gene primer amplification gave nucleated cell count estimates. Only in-frame clones appear in the TCRdb table, and some are missing; sequencing was by immunoSEQ multiplex PCR. V and J calls and clone size are given by that table; D and trimming were obtained from the DNA. Here the sample spans around 76,000 clones, 70% to 85% being singletons. This TCR came from a woman in her 70s with acute or convalescent COVID-19. Sequenced input: peripheral blood. The V call is TRBV5-4, the J call TRBJ2-1; 7 positions agree with TRBD1. The CDR3 spells CASSREGAFYNEQFF. The CDR3 nucleotides read TGTGCCAGCAGCCGTGAGGGGGCCTTCTACAATGAGCAGTTCTTC. Variable domain in full (rest from reference TRBV5-4 and TRBJ2-1): ETGVTQSPTHLIKTRGQQVTLRCSSQSGHNTVSWYQQALGQGPQFIFQYYREEENGRGNFPPRFSGLQFPNYSSELNVNALELDDSALYLCASSREGAFYNEQFFGPGTRLTVL.